Below are 8 T cell receptor beta chains sequenced from a single sample in a study of OX40 agonist ivuxolimab in advanced cancers. The library relied on the immunoSEQ multiplex PCR assay. What TCRdb holds here is the immuneACCESS table cut down to in-frame rearrangements. Part of the clones is not present; checked against another copy, under half of the missing clones reflect an unresolved V gene, and the others are unexplained. The sample yields tens of thousands of clones; over 75% were counted once. The ten largest clones capture about 4% of the sample. The sample consisted of CD4+ or CD8+ T cells sorted from blood, taken in a trial of the OX40 agonist ivuxolimab. All receptors derive from an adult with an advanced solid tumor such as melanoma, head and neck, liver or kidney cancer.

This clone was seen only a few times. The rearrangement joins TRBV6-5 to TRBJ2-7, with a weak D call TRBD2 (6 bases). The germline V gene has CDR1 MNHEY and CDR2 SVGAGI. The CDR3 has 15 residues. Deletions cut 6 bases from V and 1 base from J, with 16 bases between. CDR3 bases: TGTGCCAGCAGACGCCTAGGCGGGGTGTCCTACGAGCAGTACTTC. This codes for CASRRLGGVSYEQYF.

V gene TRBV11-1 combines with J gene TRBJ1-4, with D maybe TRBD1 (5 bases). This CDR3 has 15 amino acids. With 1 base removed from V and 7 bases from J, the gap between germline ends came to 13 bases. Germline assignment: CDR1 SGHAT and CDR2 FQDESV (reference sequence). CDR3 region: CASSLGQGEGEKLFF. The DNA for the CDR3 is TGTGCCAGCAGCTTAGGCCAAGGGGAAGGTGAAAAACTGTTTTTT.

The chain links TRBV7-2 to TRBJ2-1; 8 bases align to TRBD2. This CDR3 region has 14 residues. Trimming took 4 bases from V and 14 from J; bases not matched to a gene: 13. The germline V gene has CDR1 SGHTA and CDR2 FQGNSA. CDR3 in amino acids: CASSSQSIGTSKFF. The CDR3 DNA sequence: TGTGCCAGCAGCTCACAATCAATCGGGACTAGTAAGTTCTTC.

The chain has TRBV6-5 and TRBJ1-2, with D possibly matching TRBD1 (5 bases). CDR1 and CDR2 from the germline V gene are MNHEY and SVGAGI. V lost 5 bases to trimming and J lost 7 bases, with 14 bases between them. The CDR3 has 13 amino acids. For the CDR3, the DNA is TGTGCCAGCAGTGTAAGGGCAGGGTCTGGCTACACCTTC. Translated: CASSVRAGSGYTF.

This chain connects TRBV7-9 to TRBJ2-3, with a possible D match to TRBD1 (6 bases). The V end was cut by 5 bases, the J end by 5 bases, with 14 bases between. Germline CDR1 and CDR2: SEHNR and FQNEAQ (reference sequence). The CDR3 loop spans 14 amino acids. The CDR3: CASSRTGSVDTQYF. CDR3 DNA sequence: TGTGCCAGCAGCCGTACAGGGTCGGTAGATACGCAGTATTTT.

This rearrangement joins TRBV19 to TRBJ2-3; 7 bases agree with TRBD2. The CDR3 length is 15 residues. V was pared by 3 bases and J by 5 bases, with 8 bases of the junction left unmatched. Germline V CDR1 and CDR2: LNHDA, SQIVND (reference sequence). CDR3 DNA sequence: TGTGCCAGTAGTATTGCGGGAGTTGGTAAAGATACGCAGTATTTT. Amino acid sequence: CASSIAGVGKDTQYF.

This chain links TRBV5-4 with TRBJ2-1; 9 bases match TRBD1. Germline-derived CDR1 and CDR2 are SGHNT and YYREEE (reference sequence). The CDR3 length is 14 residues. J was trimmed by 6 bases and V by 5 bases; bases with no gene match: 6. CDR3 sequence: CASRGDRAGNEQFF. CDR3 DNA sequence: TGTGCCAGCAGGGGGGACAGGGCAGGCAATGAGCAGTTCTTC.

The chain couples TRBV4-2 to TRBJ2-1; 9 bases fit TRBD2. J gave up 4 bases and V 0 bases, and 4 bases lay outside the gene matches. This CDR3 is built from 16 residues. The V gene's germline CDR1 is LGHNA and CDR2 YNFKEQ. CDR3 sequence reads: CASSQETSGPYNEQFF. The CDR3 DNA reads TGTGCCAGCAGCCAAGAAACTAGCGGGCCATACAATGAGCAGTTCTTC.